A single T cell receptor beta chain is shown here with its context. The count of this clone is one. Its recognized antigen is unknown. No much larger clonotype is one base removed from it; base qualities were not supplied. The CDR3 contains 14 residues, cysteine and phenylalanine counted. Only the CDR3 portion is preserved as DNA: 42 bases, with reading frame beginning at the first base. The germline V gene (reference sequence) sets CDR1 to GTSNPN and CDR2 to SVGIG. At the junction V is shortened by 2 bases and J by 2 bases, with 7 bases in between. Using the deep immunoSEQ assay, multiplex PCR amplified TCR CDR3 regions from genomic DNA. Genomic DNA extracted from each cell subset was distributed evenly over all wells of several immunoSEQ 96-well plates, and each plate served as one replicate. For sorted subsets, roughly 200 ng of genomic DNA, equivalent to 25,000 to 35,000 T cell genomes, went into each replicate PCR. The purified libraries were quantified using a Qubit 3.0 fluorometer, sized with a Bioanalyzer 2100, and then quantified again using the KAPA Library Quantification kit. A separate single-read 150-cycle Illumina NextSeq 550 flow cell was used to sequence each immunoSEQ 96-well plate. Regarding the original processing steps: Because the immunoSEQ output included only junctional sequences and no quality scores, the filtering could not be the same as the filtering used for full-length reads. To assign V/J genes and CDR3, sequences were annotated using PyIR, a Python wrapper for IgBLAST v1.9, with IMGT germline references. Reads with weak V/J assignments (E-value above 1e-6), missing CDR3, stop codons, out-of-frame junctions, or ambiguous translated residues were removed. V3J clonotypes were defined as sequences sharing an identical inferred V gene, J gene, and CDR3 amino acid sequence. Percentage overlap between repertoires was calculated by dividing the number of shared unique clonotypes by the size of the smaller repertoire. RTK rarefaction, the Chao1 estimator, and Recon v2.1 estimates of unobserved clonotypes were used to assess repertoire richness. OLGA was used to compute generation probabilities for all TCRbeta clonotypes that the gDNA method yielded from a few donors. In TCRdb, the immuneACCESS table is reduced to in-frame sequences with V and J assigned. These tables do not hold every clone; where another copy was compared, an unresolved V gene accounts for under half, and the others remain unexplained. V and J calls and clone size come straight from that table; D and trimming were deduced from the DNA. This sample comprises approximately 530,000 clones, 95% to 96% of them detected only once. 0.05% to 0.07% of the sample is in the top ten clones.

The donors were healthy, HIV-negative adults with no recently reported acute infections or vaccinations. Every donor was a Caucasian adult residing in Nashville, Tennessee, USA. CD4+ T cells were enriched by magnetic negative selection, after which naive cells were positively selected on CD45RA and the negative fraction was taken as the memory subset. Blood was obtained by leukapheresis, after which PBMCs were separated by Ficoll-Histopaque density gradient centrifugation and cryopreserved in liquid nitrogen vapor phase. Purity and quantity of every magnetically sorted T cell population were checked by analytical flow cytometry. Genomic DNA was isolated from every sorted fraction and measured by UV absorbance on a Nanodrop 2000c. The sample belongs to a study of shared clonotypes between healthy human individuals (dated by TCRdb to the early 2020s). Background for the entire study: The cohort comprised a couple of women and three men aged 18 to 49 years. The study deeply sequenced blood TCR repertoires of several healthy adults to estimate repertoire size and the extent of clonotype sharing between individuals. Different laboratories and diverse techniques were used to prepare libraries and sequence TCR repertoires, to increase sequencing depth and limit assay-specific biases. Per donor, three plates each were used for CD4 naive and CD4 memory, two for CD8 naive, and one for CD8 memory. Between about 0.8 and 9.5 billion PBMCs per donor were obtained by leukapheresis. What the research found in general, with its limitations: Based on pairwise subsampling, the degree of clonotype sharing among donors was expected to be affected by sequencing depth. When several donors were compared, the shared fraction of clonotypes was 5% to 6.5% for naive CD4, around 3.5% for naive CD8, more than 2% for memory CD4, and under 0.5% for memory CD8. Naive subsets generally had larger estimated clonotype richness than memory subsets did. Only blood was sampled, and tissue TCR repertoires likely differ from those in blood. Even with the large sequencing depth, rarefaction of the sorted-subset datasets indicated that sequencing was incomplete. Compared with non-shared clonotypes, clonotypes shared by all four sorted-subset donors had higher generation probabilities. Because the study included only a small number of donors, the genetic and exposure-history diversity represented was limited.

Input material: naive CD4+ T cells sorted from blood. The sample's cell subset or site, from its label and the paper: CD45RA+ positively selected. This clonotype was sampled from a woman aged 30 to 39 in good health. The chain is encoded by TRBV30 joined to TRBJ2-6, with the D gene call left open. The CDR3 sequence is CAWSLGTGANVLTF. In nucleotide form, the sequence is TGTGCCTGGAGTTTGGGGACTGGGGCCAACGTCCTGACTTTC.